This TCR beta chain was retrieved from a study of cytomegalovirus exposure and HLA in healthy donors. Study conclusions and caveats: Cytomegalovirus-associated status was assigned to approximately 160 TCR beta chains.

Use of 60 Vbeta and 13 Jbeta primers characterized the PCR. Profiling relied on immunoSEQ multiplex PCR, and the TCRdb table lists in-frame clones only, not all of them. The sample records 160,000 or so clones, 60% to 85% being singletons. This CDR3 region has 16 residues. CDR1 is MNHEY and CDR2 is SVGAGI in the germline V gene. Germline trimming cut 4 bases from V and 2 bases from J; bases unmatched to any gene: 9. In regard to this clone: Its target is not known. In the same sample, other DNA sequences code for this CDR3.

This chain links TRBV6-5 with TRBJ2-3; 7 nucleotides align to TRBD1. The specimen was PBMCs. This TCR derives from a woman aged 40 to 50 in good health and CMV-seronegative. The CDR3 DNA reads TGTGCCAGCAGTTTCTCGGCAGGGGGTCTCACAGATACGCAGTATTTT. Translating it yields CASSFSAGGLTDTQYF.